Below, one T cell receptor (beta chain) is given with its context. This same CDR3 is encoded by further DNA sequences in the sample. The source of the sample is a study of blood T cell repertoires in COVID-19. On the study more broadly: Nucleic acid was either cDNA or gDNA, and it came from T cells, B-cell-depleted T cells, or PBMCs.

How the authors handled the data: Nucleated cell number was recorded as an estimate derived from reference gene primer amplification. Sequencing was performed with immunoSEQ multiplex PCR; in TCRdb, only in-frame clones are kept and a portion is missing. Clone size and the V and J calls come from that table; the DNA yielded D and trimming. The sample contains about 48,000 clones, 82% of which appear only once. V was pared by 3 bases and J by 1 base, with 4 bases of the junction left unmatched. Germline values: CDR1 SGHVS, CDR2 FQNEAQ. The CDR3 is 15 residues long. This rearrangement joins TRBV7-8 to TRBJ2-7; 9 bases match TRBD2. This receptor was obtained from a man aged 35 to 55 with acute or convalescent COVID-19. The sample consisted of peripheral blood. The CDR3 here is CASSLGGGGSYEQYF. The DNA for the CDR3 is TGTGCCAGCAGCTTGGGCGGGGGGGGTTCCTACGAGCAGTACTTC.